This entry is about one T cell receptor (beta chain). This receptor's antigen is unknown. One end of the junction does not line up with germline, which may come from a read error. The data derive from a study of tumor-infiltrating lymphocytes in primary liver carcinoma (dated by TCRdb to between 2016 and 2019). General notes on the study: Hepatocellular carcinoma (four) or combined HCC and intrahepatic cholangiocarcinoma (one) was present in the five patients, who were three men and two women aged 30 to 69 years. The tumors of the five patients were staged as T1-T3 N0M0, with maximum diameters ranging from roughly 4 to 10 cm. Each sample produced about 3.5 to 7.13 million productive TCRbeta reads, and read depth showed no significant difference between tissue types. TCRbeta repertoire sequencing, expression microarrays and whole-exome sequencing were combined in the study across five regions of each liver tumor, with adjacent normal tissue and blood also included. A total of roughly 35 specimens from 5 patients underwent TCRbeta repertoire sequencing, comprising around 25 tumor regions, 5 adjacent noncancerous liver tissues and 5 peripheral blood samples. To link TCRbeta repertoire diversity to the local molecular phenotype, the 20 to 25 tumor region samples were profiled with Agilent mRNA microarrays. Technical replicate repertoires showed high reproducibility, with mean shared-clone rates approximately 0.87 and correlation coefficients above 0.98.

General study outcomes and caveats: Pairs of tumor regions showed greater repertoire overlap (mean about 35%) than tumor-adjacent pairs (roughly 17%) or tumor-blood pairs (roughly 15%), which is consistent with antigen-driven expansion. A significantly larger repertoire fraction was made up by the top 250 clones in tumors than in blood (p = 0.039). Only about 7-24% of top clones were present in all five regions of a tumor, suggesting spatial heterogeneity of tumor-infiltrating T cells. Because the samples were bulk and unsorted, CD4+ and CD8+ T cell repertoires could not be compared. With just a few patients in the study, the authors point out that the findings should be validated in a larger study. Because only the TCR beta chain was sequenced and unpaired alpha chains were not captured, true repertoire diversity is likely underestimated.

Using a constant-region primer and ProtoScript II reverse transcriptase, TCRbeta-specific cDNA was reverse-transcribed from approximately 0.5 ug total RNA. Three nested multiplex PCR rounds, following a slightly modified ARM-PCR procedure, were used to build the TCRbeta libraries. A final 25-cycle PCR with Deep VentR polymerase added sample barcodes and Illumina adapters. Before sequencing, amplicons of 200-500 bp were gel-purified using a QIAquick gel extraction kit. An Illumina HiSeq 2500 was used to sequence the TCRbeta amplicons, generating 250-bp paired-end reads. Under the source paper's analysis protocol: Quality trimming of reads was performed with Trimmomatic v0.33, and paired reads were merged with FLASH v1.2.11 so that full CDR3 sequences could be recovered. MiGEC v1.2.1b assigned V, D and J germline segments to the rearranged TCRbeta sequences. Clonotype statistics, along with Shannon-Wiener diversity indices, were calculated using VDJtools v1.0.0. To cut down on sampling bias, every analysis after diversity analysis relied on just the 250 most abundant clonotypes from each sample. TCRdb trimmed the raw reads at Q25, called clones with MiXCR and kept productive beta chains. Rows are unified per CDR3 protein, each entry keeping the most common DNA and genes. TCRdb's processing, not the study's, gives the V and J calls here. This sample lists tens of thousands of distinct CDR3 sequences; around 71% were detected once. The top ten clonotypes cover roughly 30% of the sample.

Total RNA and DNA were co-extracted from around 20-30 mg of bulk tissue with the AllPrep DNA/RNA mini kit, without cell sorting. Between November 2015 and March 2016, roughly five patients in China with histopathologically diagnosed primary liver carcinoma had surgical resection. At the time of sampling, the patients had chronic HBV infection and had not received any treatment. Each tumor was sampled at five spatially separated regions: the superior, inferior, left-lateral and right-lateral poles and the tumor centre. According to histology, viable tumor cells made up more than 75% of every tumor sample. Each fresh piece of tumor and adjacent tissue was cut in two, with one half stored in RNAlater at -80 degrees C and the other half sent for histology. Sequencing used liver tumor tissue from sampling region 3. The cell subset or site label corresponds to: tumor region T3, left-lateral pole. This sequence originates from a woman aged 25 to 39 with primary liver carcinoma and hepatitis B virus infection.

The nucleotide sequence reads TGCAGTGTTAGAGATCCTAGCGTAGAGACAGATACACAGTATTTT. Translated, this is CSVRDPSVETDTQYF. The V and J segments used are TRBV20-1 and TRBJ2-3, and perhaps TRBD2 as D gene, on 6 matching bases. The CDR3 goes from the cysteine to the phenylalanine over 15 residues. The sequence is cut down to CDR3 DNA, 45 bases in frame from base 1. CDR1 and CDR2, per the germline V gene (reference sequence), are DFQATT and SNEGSKA.